The TCR beta chain under discussion was sequenced for a study of cytomegalovirus exposure and HLA in healthy donors. Study outcomes and limitations: Based on reports, TCR beta sequences accurately predicted HLA-A and HLA-B alleles for most subjects.

Primers included in the PCR were 60 Vbeta and 13 Jbeta primers. Sequencing used immunoSEQ multiplex PCR; TCRdb keeps in-frame clones, though not all of them. The sample consists of hundreds of thousands of clones, about three quarters of them appearing once. CDR3 length: 15 residues. J was trimmed by 4 bases and V by 3 bases; bases with no gene match: 9. Per germline, CDR1 LNHDA and CDR2 SQIVND (reference sequence). As regards this clone: The antigen is not known.

This sequence originates from a boy younger than 18 in good health and CMV-seronegative. Material for sequencing was PBMCs. The chain recombines TRBV19 with TRBJ2-7, with TRBD2 matching 7 bases. The CDR3 nucleotides are TGTGCCAGTAGTATCTCTGCGGGAGAGGAATACGAGCAGTACTTC. This codes for CASSISAGEEYEQYF.